Sequencing of this T cell receptor (beta chain) was carried out in a study of T cell responses to AZD1222 COVID-19 vaccine. With regard to this clone: Its specificity is not known.

Trimming removed 4 bases at V and 5 bases at J, with 11 bases between. Per the germline V gene, CDR1 is MNHEY and CDR2 is SMNVEV (reference sequence). There are 14 residues in the CDR3. Generated by immunoSEQ multiplex PCR, the TCRdb table keeps only in-frame clones and is missing some. The table lists 75,000 to 100,000 clones, around 90% of them singletons. Study observations and caveats: Donors, mostly white British, included more females; clonal diversity was possibly underestimated. As reported, nearly half of all spike-specific TCRs target variant regions that are unmutated.

The sequenced sample was peripheral blood, obtained on day 0 of AZD1222 vaccination. The chain recombines TRBV27 with TRBJ2-2; no clear D. The sequence derives from an adult in good health. The CDR3 here is CASSWVGRTGELFF. The CDR3 bases are TGTGCCAGCAGTTGGGTAGGGCGGACCGGGGAGCTGTTTTTT.